The 16 T cell receptor beta chains below come from one sample, sequenced in a study of PD-L1 blockade in urothelial cancer (dated by TCRdb to between 2016 and 2019). Receptor amplification or capture employed the immunoSEQ multiplex PCR assay. TCRdb took over this immuneACCESS table, retaining in-frame rearrangements with V and J assigned. Such tables are incomplete; in checked studies, under half of the missing clones stem from an unresolved V gene, and the remainder is unexplained. This sample comprises about 130,000 clones, approximately 84% of them detected only once. Roughly 3.5% of the sample lies in the top ten. The time point label of this sample denotes: pretreatment peripheral blood. Sequenced here: PBMCs, sampled around atezolizumab (anti-PD-L1) treatment. The receptors here all came from a man aged 50-60 years with urothelial cancer.

This chain uses TRBV19 with TRBJ2-7; 10 nucleotides agree with TRBD2. Germline CDR1 is LNHDA and CDR2 is SQIVND (reference sequence). The V and J ends lost 8 bases and 7 bases, in that order; junction bases with no gene match: 8. The length of the CDR3 is 13 residues. CDR3: CASSSGSRREQYF. CDR3 DNA: TGTGCCAGTTCTAGCGGGAGCCGACGGGAGCAGTACTTC. Combining the CDR3 with reference TRBV19 and TRBJ2-7 gives the whole variable domain DGGITQSPKYLFRKEGQNVTLSCEQNLNHDAMYWYRQDPGQGLRLIYYSQIVNDFQKGDIAEGYSVSREKKESFPLTVTSAQKNPTAFYLCASSSGSRREQYFGPGTRLTVT.

The chain uses TRBV5-1 and TRBJ1-2, with unresolved D. Germline V gives CDR1 SGHRS, CDR2 YFSETQ. V gave up 0 bases and J gave up 5 bases, with 14 bases separating them. The CDR3 is 15 amino acids. CDR3 sequence: CASSLVAGSSYGYTF. Here the CDR3 DNA reads TGCGCCAGCAGCTTGGTGGCGGGCAGTAGTTATGGCTACACCTTC. The full variable domain, in which reference TRBV5-1 and TRBJ1-2 provide the parts outside the CDR3, is KAGVTQTPRYLIKTRGQQVTLSCSPISGHRSVSWYQQTPGQGLQFLFEYFSETQRNKGNFPGRFSGRQFSNSRSEMNVSTLELGDSALYLCASSLVAGSSYGYTFGSGTRLTVV.

This clone showed up just a few times. This rearrangement joins TRBV7-9 to TRBJ2-1, with D maybe TRBD2 (6 bases). The germline V gene has CDR1 SEHNR and CDR2 FQNEAQ (reference sequence). V lost 1 base, J lost 7 bases, and 14 bases lay in between. The CDR3 has 15 residues. CDR3 in DNA: TGTGCCAGCAGCTTAGGGGGGGTGGTTGTGAATGAGCAGTTCTTC. It codes for CASSLGGVVVNEQFF.

The chain combines TRBV6-5 with TRBJ1-6, with 7 nucleotides matching TRBD1. Losses at the gene ends were 4 bases for V and 3 bases for J; bases not matched to a gene: 6. The CDR3 extends over 16 amino acids. Germline CDR1 is MNHEY and CDR2 is SVGAGI. The CDR3 region has the DNA TGTGCCAGCAGTTGGAGACAGGGCCACTATAATTCACCCCTCCACTTT. Translating gives CASSWRQGHYNSPLHF.

The chain has TRBV13 and TRBJ1-2; perhaps TRBD1 as D (6 bases). Germline CDR1 PRHDT, CDR2 FYEKMQ (reference sequence). CDR3 length: 14 amino acids. V was shortened by 0 bases and J by 6 bases, with 11 bases between the two germline ends. The CDR3 DNA reads TGTGCCAGCAGCTTAGGCCGCGGGGGCAATGGCTACACCTTC. Translating gives CASSLGRGGNGYTF.

The rearrangement links TRBV18 to TRBJ1-1; the D gene is possibly TRBD1 (6 bases). The CDR3 is made up of 14 amino acids. Germline loops: CDR1 KGHSH, CDR2 LQKENI. V lost 3 bases and J lost 5, with 13 bases in between. The CDR3 DNA reads TGTGCCAGCTCACCGCGACAGGAAGTGACTGAAGCTTTCTTT. This translates into CASSPRQEVTEAFF.

The chain uses TRBV4-1 and TRBJ1-4; possibly TRBD1 for D (6 bases). Trimming removed 1 base from V and 4 bases from J, with 13 bases in between. Germline V gene lookup returns CDR1 MGHRA and CDR2 YSYEKL. The CDR3 has 16 residues. CDR3 region: CASSQVPGHLNEKLFF. The CDR3 nucleotides are TGCGCCAGCAGCCAAGTCCCGGGACACCTTAATGAAAAACTGTTTTTT.

The chain has TRBV2 and TRBJ2-1; the D gene is possibly TRBD2 (7 bases). Between the trimmed V and J ends, which lost 8 bases and 9 bases, there was a span of 29 bases. The length of the CDR3 is 17 residues. Germline V gene data show CDR1 as SNHLY and CDR2 as FYNNEI. The CDR3 reads CASARGALRDTRGEQFF. The CDR3 DNA sequence: TGTGCCAGCGCACGGGGGGCACTCCGGGACACCCGGGGTGAGCAGTTCTTC. Looking up the rest from reference TRBV2 and TRBJ2-1 gives the full variable domain: EPEVTQTPSHQVTQMGQEVILRCVPISNHLYFYWYRQILGQKVEFLVSFYNNEISEKSEIFDDQFSVERPDGSNFTLKIRSTKLEDSAMYFCASARGALRDTRGEQFFGPGTRLTVL.

The rearrangement joins TRBV2 to TRBJ2-6; D is unclear. The CDR3 extends over 14 amino acids. CDR1 and CDR2 (germline): SNHLY, FYNNEI. The germline V and J ends were trimmed by 4 bases and 0 bases, with 4 bases remaining between them. The CDR3: CASSGDSGANVLTF. DNA of the CDR3: TGTGCCAGCAGTGGAGACTCTGGGGCCAACGTCCTGACTTTC.

The chain combines TRBV7-9 with TRBJ1-5, with D perhaps matching TRBD1 (5 bases). Per germline, CDR1 SEHNR and CDR2 FQNEAQ (reference sequence). The CDR3 runs to 14 residues. Trimming took 5 bases from V and 4 from J, leaving 12 bases between them. This CDR3 is CASSPRGLNQPQHF. CDR3 coding DNA: TGTGCCAGCAGCCCGCGGGGCTTAAATCAGCCCCAGCATTTT.

This clone was seen many times. The genes are TRBV2 and TRBJ1-5; D possibly corresponds to TRBD1 (5 bases). V lost 9 bases and J 4 bases, leaving 16 bases between the germline ends. The CDR3 has 14 amino acids. Germline assignment: CDR1 SNHLY and CDR2 FYNNEI. The CDR3 spells CASSGLLGNQPQHF. The DNA of the CDR3 is TGTGCCAGTTCGGGACTCTTGGGGAATCAGCCCCAGCATTTT. The full variable domain, completed using reference TRBV2 and TRBJ1-5, is EPEVTQTPSHQVTQMGQEVILRCVPISNHLYFYWYRQILGQKVEFLVSFYNNEISEKSEIFDDQFSVERPDGSNFTLKIRSTKLEDSAMYFCASSGLLGNQPQHFGDGTRLSIL.

This chain uses TRBV2 with TRBJ1-4; 8 nucleotides match TRBD1. The CDR3 has 13 amino acids. The ends lost 6 bases at V and 8 bases at J; junction bases unmatched: 5. The germline V gene has CDR1 SNHLY and CDR2 FYNNEI. The chain's CDR3 is CASRGQGVEKLFF. The DNA of the CDR3 is TGTGCCAGCAGAGGACAGGGTGTGGAAAAACTGTTTTTT.

The CDR3 DNA reads as TGTGCCAGCAGCTTGGGGCAGGGCCGCGGTGAACTGTTTTTT. Protein product: CASSLGQGRGELFF. The chain has TRBV11-2 and TRBJ1-4, with D possibly matching TRBD1 (5 bases). Per germline, CDR1 SGHAT and CDR2 FQNNGV. This CDR3 spans 14 amino acids. The V end was cut by 3 bases, the J end by 12 bases, with 17 bases between.

The chain employs TRBV19 and TRBJ2-2; 7 nucleotides agree with TRBD1. Germline CDR1 reads LNHDA; CDR2 reads SQIVND (reference sequence). CDR3 length: 17 amino acids. V was clipped by 3 bases and J by 0 bases; unmatched bases: 7. The CDR3 nucleotides are TGTGCCAGTAGTATTTCTAGACAGGGCACGAACACCGGGGAGCTGTTTTTT. Amino acid sequence: CASSISRQGTNTGELFF.

The chain has TRBV19 and TRBJ2-1, with 8 nucleotides matching TRBD1. J lost 9 bases, V lost 9 bases, and 10 bases had no gene match. Per germline, CDR1 LNHDA and CDR2 SQIVND (reference sequence). This CDR3 spans 13 amino acids. The CDR3 sequence is CASRTGFLGEQFF. The CDR3 DNA reads TGTGCCAGCCGGACAGGGTTCTTGGGTGAGCAGTTCTTC.

The chain carries TRBV9 and TRBJ2-1, with D perhaps matching TRBD2 (5 bases). Deletions cut 3 bases from V and 0 bases from J, with 10 bases between. CDR1 is SGDLS, CDR2 YYNGEE, per germline. The CDR3 runs to 15 residues. The CDR3 DNA sequence: TGTGCCAGCAGCGCCGGGGTTAGCTCCTACAATGAGCAGTTCTTC. Translating it yields CASSAGVSSYNEQFF.